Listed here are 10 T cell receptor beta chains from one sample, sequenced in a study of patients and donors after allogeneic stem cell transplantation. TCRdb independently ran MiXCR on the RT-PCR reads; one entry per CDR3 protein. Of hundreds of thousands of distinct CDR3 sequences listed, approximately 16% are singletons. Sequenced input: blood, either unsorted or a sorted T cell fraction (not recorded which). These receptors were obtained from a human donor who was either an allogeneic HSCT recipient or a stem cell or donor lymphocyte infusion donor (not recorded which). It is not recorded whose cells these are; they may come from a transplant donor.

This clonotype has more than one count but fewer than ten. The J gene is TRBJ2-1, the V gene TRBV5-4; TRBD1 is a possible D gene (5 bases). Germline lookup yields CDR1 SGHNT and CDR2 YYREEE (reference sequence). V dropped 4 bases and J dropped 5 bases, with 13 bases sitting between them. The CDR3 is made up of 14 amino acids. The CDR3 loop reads CASSPKDTNNEQFF. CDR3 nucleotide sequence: TGTGCCAGCAGCCCCAAGGACACCAACAATGAGCAGTTCTTC.

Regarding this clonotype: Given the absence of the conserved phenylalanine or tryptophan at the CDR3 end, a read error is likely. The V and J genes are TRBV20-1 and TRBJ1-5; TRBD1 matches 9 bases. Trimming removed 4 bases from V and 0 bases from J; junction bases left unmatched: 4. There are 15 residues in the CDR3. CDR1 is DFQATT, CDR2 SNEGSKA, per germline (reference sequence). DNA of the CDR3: TGCAGTGCTAAACAGGGGGCCTATAGCAATCAGCCCCAGCATCTT. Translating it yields CSAKQGAYSNQPQHL.

This chain's CDR3 is CASNTHPGTGGPSGANVLTF. Written as DNA, the CDR3 is TGTGCCAGCAACACTCATCCCGGGACAGGGGGTCCCTCTGGGGCCAACGTCCTGACTTTC. This chain connects TRBV6-2 or TRBV6-3 to TRBJ2-6; 11 positions agree with TRBD1. The CDR3 consists of 20 residues. CDR1 and CDR2 from the germline V gene are MNHEY and SVGEGT. The junction had 14 bases not matched to a gene; V was cut back by 7 bases and J by 0 bases.

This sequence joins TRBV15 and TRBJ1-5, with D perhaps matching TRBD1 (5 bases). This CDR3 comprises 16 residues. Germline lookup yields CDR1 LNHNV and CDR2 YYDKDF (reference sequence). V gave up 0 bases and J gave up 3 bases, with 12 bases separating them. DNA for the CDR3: TGTGCCACCAGCAGAGATGGGGCAGGGTTCAATCAGCCCCAGCATTTT. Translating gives CATSRDGAGFNQPQHF.

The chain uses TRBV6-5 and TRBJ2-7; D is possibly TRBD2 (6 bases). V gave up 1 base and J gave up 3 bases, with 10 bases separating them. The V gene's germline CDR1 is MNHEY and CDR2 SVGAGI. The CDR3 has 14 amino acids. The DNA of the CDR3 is TGTGCCAGCAGTTACTATGTGCGGGACTACGAGCAGTACTTC. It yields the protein CASSYYVRDYEQYF.

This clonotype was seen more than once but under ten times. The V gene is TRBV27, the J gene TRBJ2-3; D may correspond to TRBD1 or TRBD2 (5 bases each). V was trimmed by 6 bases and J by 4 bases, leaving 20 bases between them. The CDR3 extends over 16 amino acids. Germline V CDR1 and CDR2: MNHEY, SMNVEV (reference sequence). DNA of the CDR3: TGTGCCAGCAGCTTCTCTTTGGGGGAGTACGCAGATACGCAGTATTTT. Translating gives CASSFSLGEYADTQYF.

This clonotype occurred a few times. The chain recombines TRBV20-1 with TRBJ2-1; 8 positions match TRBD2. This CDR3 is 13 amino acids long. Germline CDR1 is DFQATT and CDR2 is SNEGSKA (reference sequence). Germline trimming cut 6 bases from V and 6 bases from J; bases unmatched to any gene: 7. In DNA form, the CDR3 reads TGCAGTGCGCCCTTTAGCGGGACCAATGAGCAGTTCTTC. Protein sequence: CSAPFSGTNEQFF.

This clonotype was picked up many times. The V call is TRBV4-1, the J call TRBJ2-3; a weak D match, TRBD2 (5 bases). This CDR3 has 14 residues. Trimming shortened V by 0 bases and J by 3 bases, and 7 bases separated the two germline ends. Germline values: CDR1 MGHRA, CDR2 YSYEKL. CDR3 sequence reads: CASSQDEGTDTQYF. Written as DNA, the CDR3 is TGCGCCAGCAGCCAAGATGAGGGAACAGATACGCAGTATTTT.

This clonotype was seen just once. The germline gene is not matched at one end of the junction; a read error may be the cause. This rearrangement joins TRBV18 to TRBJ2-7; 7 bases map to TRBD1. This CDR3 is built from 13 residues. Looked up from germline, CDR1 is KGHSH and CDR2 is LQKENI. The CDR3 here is CVSSPGQINEQYF. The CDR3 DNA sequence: TGTGTCAGCTCACCGGGACAGATCAACGAGCAGTACTTC.

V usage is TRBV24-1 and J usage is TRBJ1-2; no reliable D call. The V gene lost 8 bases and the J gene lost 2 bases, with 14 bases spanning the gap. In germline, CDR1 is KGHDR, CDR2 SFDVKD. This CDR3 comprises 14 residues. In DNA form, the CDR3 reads TGTGCCACCACCCGGACGGTCCTGAACTATGGCTACACCTTC. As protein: CATTRTVLNYGYTF.